This T cell receptor (beta chain) was sequenced in a study of control samples from healthy donors and cancer patients. TCRdb's table, derived via immunoSEQ multiplex PCR, lists solely in-frame clones and lacks some. Of around 230,000 clones listed, 85% to 95% were seen once; the top ten hold 1.5%. The CDR3 length is 13 residues. Germline CDR1 SNHLY, CDR2 FYNNEI. Trimming took off 8 bases at V and 4 bases at J, with 11 bases between the two ends. The rearrangement joins TRBV2 to TRBJ1-4, with D possibly matching TRBD1 (6 bases). The source material was blood. The clonotype comes from a man in his fifties or sixties in good health. CDR3 in DNA: TGTGCCAGCGTCCAGGGGTTTAATGAAAAACTGTTTTTT. Its protein product is CASVQGFNEKLFF.